This T cell receptor (beta chain) was captured in a study of OX40 agonist ivuxolimab in advanced cancers. Overall study: Patients' therapy was ivuxolimab, an antibody that acts as an agonist of OX40 (CD134).

The table came from immunoSEQ multiplex PCR; TCRdb's copy has only in-frame clones and leaves some out. This table has fewer than 70,000 clones, about 90% appearing once. This clone was counted between two and nine times. The sequence derives from an adult with an advanced solid tumor such as melanoma, head and neck, liver or kidney cancer. The source material was CD4+ or CD8+ T cells sorted from blood, sampled in a trial of the OX40 agonist ivuxolimab.

The CDR3 sequence is CASSLLVSTDTQYF. CDR3 bases: TGTGCCAGCAGCTTACTAGTCTCGACAGATACGCAGTATTTT. The chain joins TRBV7-6 to TRBJ2-3; no clear D gene. This CDR3 spans 14 amino acids. The V end was cut by 2 bases, the J end by 3 bases, with 9 bases between. Germline CDR1 is SGHVS and CDR2 is FNYEAQ.